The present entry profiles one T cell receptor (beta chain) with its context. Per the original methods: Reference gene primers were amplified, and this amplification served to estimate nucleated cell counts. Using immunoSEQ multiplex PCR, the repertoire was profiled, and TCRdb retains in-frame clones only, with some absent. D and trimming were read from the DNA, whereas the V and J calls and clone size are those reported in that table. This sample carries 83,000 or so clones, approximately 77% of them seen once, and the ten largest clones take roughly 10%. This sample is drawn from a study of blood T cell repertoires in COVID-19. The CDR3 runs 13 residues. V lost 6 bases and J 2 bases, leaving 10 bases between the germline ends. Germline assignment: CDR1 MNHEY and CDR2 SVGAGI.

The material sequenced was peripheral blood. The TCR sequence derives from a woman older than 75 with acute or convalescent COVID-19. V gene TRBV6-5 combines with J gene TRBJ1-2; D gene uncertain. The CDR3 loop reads CASRMGRNYGYTF. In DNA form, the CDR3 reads TGTGCCAGCAGGATGGGCAGAAACTATGGCTACACCTTC.